This is a list of T cell receptor beta chains from one sample in a study of CD8+CD57+ T cells in acquired aplastic anemia. TCRdb re-called the reads through MiXCR, storing one row per CDR3 protein. The sample lists around 150,000 distinct CDR3 sequences, more than 35% seen once, with roughly 8.4% in the top ten. The sample taken for sequencing was sorted CD4+, CD8+, or CD8+CD57+ T cells (not recorded which) from PBMCs. The receptors derive from a human donor in good health, serving as a control. Both conserved end residues are part of each CDR3. D genes are given only for firm matches. Part of the rows lack a size; the others show once, few, many or a class for expanded clones.

>TRBV24-1|-|TRBJ2-2|many
CATSDLRSPGELFF
TGTGCCACCAGTGATTTGAGGTCACCCGGGGAGCTGTTTTTT
>TRBV12-3/TRBV12-4|-|TRBJ1-4|many
CASMGPRSEKLFF
TGTGCCAGCATGGGCCCTAGGAGTGAAAAACTGTTTTTT
>TRBV10-3|TRBD1|TRBJ1-6|medium-sized
CAISDVGTGNSPLHF
TGTGCCATCAGTGATGTTGGGACAGGGAACTCACCCCTCCACTTT
>TRBV11-2|TRBD1|TRBJ1-4|-
CASSLDKYRGPNEKLFF
TGTGCCAGCAGCTTAGACAAATACAGGGGACCTAATGAAAAACTGTTTTTT
>TRBV9|TRBD1|TRBJ1-1|-
CASRTGQGNTEAFF
TGTGCCAGCAGAACTGGACAGGGGAACACTGAAGCTTTCTTT
>TRBV3-1|-|TRBJ1-3|many
CASSQVDTGNTIYF
TGTGCCAGCAGCCAGGTGGACACTGGAAACACCATATATTTT
>TRBV19|-|TRBJ2-6|-
CASTPPGANVLTF
TGTGCCAGTACCCCCCCGGGGGCCAACGTCCTGACTTTC
>TRBV15|TRBD2|TRBJ2-7|-
CATSRDTSGGYEQYF
TGTGCCACCAGCAGAGATACTAGCGGGGGCTACGAGCAGTACTTC
>TRBV20-1|TRBD1|TRBJ2-7|many
CSAAQADRESKQYF
TGCAGTGCGGCTCAGGCCGACAGGGAATCAAAGCAGTACTTC
>TRBV29-1|-|TRBJ1-1|-
CSVDWGPNTEAFF
TGCAGCGTTGACTGGGGCCCGAACACTGAAGCTTTCTTT
>TRBV10-2|TRBD1|TRBJ1-2|-
CASSVGQGGYGYGYTF
TGCGCCAGCAGTGTCGGACAGGGGGGCTATGGCTATGGCTACACCTTC
>TRBV2|TRBD1|TRBJ1-5|-
CASSWGTGANQPQHF
TGTGCCAGCAGTTGGGGGACAGGGGCCAATCAGCCCCAGCATTTT
>TRBV2|-|TRBJ2-7|-
CASSGRSYEQYF
TGTGCCAGCAGTGGTAGGTCCTACGAGCAGTACTTC
>TRBV19|-|TRBJ1-1|many
CASSPRLGGNTEAFF
TGTGCCAGTAGTCCCCGCCTAGGGGGGAACACTGAAGCTTTCTTT
>TRBV11-1|TRBD2|TRBJ2-1|-
CASSLGVSGSNEQFF
TGTGCCAGCAGCTTAGGTGTTAGCGGGAGCAATGAGCAGTTCTTC
>TRBV10-3|-|TRBJ2-1|few
CAISESPQSYNEQFF
TGTGCCATCAGTGAGTCCCCGCAGTCCTACAATGAGCAGTTCTTC
>TRBV29-1|TRBD1|TRBJ2-1|-
CSVHRGVNEQFF
TGCAGCGTCCACAGGGGAGTCAATGAGCAGTTCTTC
>TRBV12-3/TRBV12-4|-|TRBJ1-2|many
CATSPRTNYGYTF
TGTGCCACCTCGCCGCGGACTAACTATGGCTACACCTTC
>TRBV4-1|-|TRBJ1-1|many
CASSQSGHSNTEAFF
TGCGCCAGCAGCCAGAGCGGACACTCGAACACTGAAGCTTTCTTT
>TRBV7-8|-|TRBJ1-1|many
CASSWAGPNTEAFF
TGTGCCAGCAGCTGGGCAGGGCCGAACACTGAAGCTTTCTTT
>TRBV7-2|-|TRBJ1-1|-
CASSEYAGTEAFF
TGTGCCAGCAGCGAATACGCGGGCACTGAAGCTTTCTTT
>TRBV9|-|TRBJ2-1|many
CASTPAESSYNEQFF
TGTGCCAGTACCCCAGCCGAGAGCTCCTACAATGAGCAGTTCTTC
>TRBV7-2|-|TRBJ1-4|-
CASSLGDGKLFF
TGTGCCAGCAGCCTCGGGGACGGAAAACTGTTTTTT
>TRBV2|TRBD2|TRBJ2-7|-
CASRKSGSQFEQYF
TGTGCCAGCAGGAAAAGCGGGAGCCAATTCGAGCAGTACTTC
>TRBV6-1|TRBD1|TRBJ1-2|many
CASSLRGIGYGYTF
TGTGCCAGCAGTCTCAGGGGGATCGGCTATGGCTACACCTTC
>TRBV12-3/TRBV12-4|-|TRBJ1-1|many
CASSLWRAEAFF
TGTGCCAGCAGTTTATGGAGGGCCGAAGCTTTCTTT
>TRBV24-1|-|TRBJ2-3|many
CATSASGTRFTDTQYF
TGTGCCACTTCGGCCTCCGGGACAAGGTTCACAGATACGCAGTATTTT
>TRBV7-9|-|TRBJ2-7|-
CASSSRLDPYEQYF
TGTGCCAGCAGCTCGCGACTAGACCCCTACGAGCAGTACTTC
>TRBV12-3/TRBV12-4|-|TRBJ1-5|many
CASRQNNQPQHF
TGTGCCAGCAGACAGAACAATCAGCCCCAGCATTTT
>TRBV24-1|TRBD2|TRBJ2-1|-
CATSEPTSGTFF
TGTGCCACCAGTGAACCAACTAGCGGGACGTTCTTC